This T cell receptor beta chain derives from a study of cytomegalovirus exposure and HLA in healthy donors. The overall study: Some 90 million unique TCRs from HLA-typed donors were held in an early data release. Of all 400 or so donors who were genotyped, 75% to 85% belonged to the Caucasian-associated ancestry cluster. Overall study results and limits: The authors reported that TCR beta sequences could predict HLA-A and HLA-B alleles. These predictions were accurate for most subjects in the first cohort. Reportedly, a later analysis found an Asian-associated ancestry cluster had fewer N-insertions than the approximately 600-donor mean.

The primer mix had 60 Vbeta and 13 Jbeta primers. TCRdb keeps only in-frame clones here, not all; method: immunoSEQ multiplex PCR. The table includes around 180,000 clones, around 84% detected once. Trimming at V came to 5 bases and at J to 2 bases, leaving 18 bases not matched to a gene. Germline CDR1 SGHAT, CDR2 FQNNGV. The CDR3 spans 18 residues. With respect to this clone: No antigen is known for it.

The source material was PBMCs. The sequence was collected from a girl under 10 years old in good health and CMV-seropositive. This chain links TRBV11-2 with TRBJ2-7; 7 bases align to TRBD2. In nucleotides, the CDR3 is TGTGCCAGCAGCCCGACCGGGAGGCGGCTCAACACCCCCTACGAGCAGTACTTC. Protein: CASSPTGRRLNTPYEQYF.